This T cell receptor beta chain was obtained from a study of beta chain features in type 1 diabetes listed by TCRdb under 2018. In the study overall: Mean age, gender distribution, total cell number and subset yield did not differ between patients and healthy donors. A total of some 100,000,000 sorted cells were examined across all samples, and a strong correlation was observed between cell number per subset and RNA yield. In the study, TCRB repertoires of sorted circulating CD4+ T cell subsets from recently diagnosed type 1 diabetes patients were compared with those of matched healthy donors. Naive and central memory subsets were obtained from all 30 or so donors, but regulatory and stem cell-like memory subsets were isolated from only 8 patients and roughly eight healthy donors.

V was cut back by 10 bases and J by 8 bases, leaving a gap of 14 bases between them. The CDR3 sequence holds 12 residues, the cysteine and phenylalanine included. CDR3 DNA is the only sequence kept; it has 36 bases, read in frame from the first base. The germline V gene gives CDR1 as MDHEN and CDR2 as SYDVKM. What the research found in general, with its limitations: Because cDNA rather than genomic DNA was sequenced, highly expressing activated cells could have been over-represented, although no difference in activation and CD3 levels was found between groups. At VDJ recombination sites, type 1 diabetes patients had fewer insertions and more deleted nucleotides, which implies abnormalities in thymic rearrangement. Naive, central memory and regulatory TCRB repertoires appeared more similar among patients than among healthy donors. In all four CD4+ subsets, TCRB CDR3 length was moderately but significantly shorter in type 1 diabetes patients. Because the HLA sub-analyses included only small numbers of individuals, any influence of HLA type on TCRB rearrangement was left unresolved. PCR may preferentially amplify shorter templates, but because patient and control samples were amplified and corrected together, any resulting skew would affect both groups equally.

Each donor gave one peripheral blood draw, averaging about 100 mL, which was collected into heparinised tubes. A BD FACSAria II and a panel including CD45RO, CCR7, CD25, CD127, CD95 and CD27 were used to sort naive, central memory, regulatory and stem cell-like memory CD4+ T cells. Every sorted population had a purity above 95%. Right away, PBMCs were isolated by Lymphoprep density gradient centrifugation and were stained directly, with no culture step. So that batch effects would be minimized, each experiment stained and sorted samples in pairs, pairing one healthy donor with one patient. At least ten counts were recorded for this clone. The clone's antigen remains unknown. The input lacks base qualities; no much larger clone sits a single base away. All of the isolated RNA was reverse transcribed with the High Capacity cDNA Reverse Transcription Kit, so expressed TCRB transcripts were sequenced. Deep immunoSEQ sequencing was performed on naive, central memory and regulatory T cell samples, with an average of around 3.5 million total reads per sample. Sorted cells were lysed in RLT buffer and RNA was extracted with DNase-treated RNeasy Micro or Mini kits, depending on cell number. To prevent cross-contamination, every cell subset was processed on its own, while patient and healthy donor samples were processed together. Using the immunoSEQ multiplex PCR, TCRB sequences were amplified from cDNA into 87-bp fragments spanning the CDR3 region. Amplicons were sequenced on the Illumina HiSeq platform. On the authors' methods: PCR bias was corrected computationally using synthetic template baselines, and reads within Hamming distance 2 were collapsed, with unmergeable singletons discarded. Reads were aligned against IMGT so that V, D and J genes, CDR3 length and insertions or deletions at six rearrangement sites could be assigned. Within each subset, clonotype counts were normalized to the number of sorted cells before true diversity and Gini coefficients were calculated with the tcR R package. The overlap coefficient, calculated on TCRB nucleotide sequences, was used to measure repertoire sharing. What TCRdb holds here is the immuneACCESS table cut down to in-frame rearrangements. Part of the clones is not present; checked against another copy, under half of the missing clones reflect an unresolved V gene, and the others are unexplained. Clonal size and the V and J genes are those of that table, whereas D and trimming came from the DNA. The sample table lists 300,000 to 350,000 clones, 7.5% to 9% of them with a count of one. The ten largest clones capture around 0.45% of the sample.

The sequenced material came from central memory CD4+ T cells from blood. The receptor was isolated from a woman between 18 and 29 years old in good health. The chain was built from TRBV28 and TRBJ1-4; the D gene cannot be resolved reliably. The nucleotide sequence is given as TGTGCCACGGGAGCGTTTGTGGAAAAACTGTTTTTT. Translated, it gives CATGAFVEKLFF.